The text below deals with one TCR beta chain. The data were obtained in a study of T cells in Graves' hyperthyroidism and ophthalmopathy. CDR3 length: 16 amino acids. V dropped 0 bases and J dropped 0 bases, with 10 bases sitting between them. Germline V gene lookup returns CDR1 SGHDT and CDR2 YYEEEE. Using RNA transcripts as the source, TCR beta CDR3 regions were amplified. HTBI primers were employed in a first-round RT-PCR of the TCR CDR3. TCRdb passed the multiplex PCR reads through MiXCR, listing each CDR3 protein once. The data contain around 400,000 distinct CDR3 sequences, around a quarter of them seen just once; the ten biggest clones take up 73%.

V and J are TRBV5-6 and TRBJ2-1; unclear D gene. The sequenced sample was blood. The receptor's source is a man aged 45 to 65 with Graves' hyperthyroidism. The CDR3 nucleotides read TGTGCCAGCAGCTTGGGGGCAGGACGCTCCTACAATGAGCAGTTCTTC. As protein: CASSLGAGRSYNEQFF.